This T cell receptor beta chain derives from a study of CD8 T cells in ankylosing spondylitis. Worth noting for this clonotype: Its antigen is currently unknown.

The V end lost 4 bases, the J end lost 5 bases, and 12 bases lay between the germline ends. The CDR3 covers 14 residues. The germline V gene has CDR1 SEHNR and CDR2 FQNEAQ (reference sequence). TCRdb used MiXCR to reprocess the 5' RACE reads, holding one entry per CDR3 protein. The sample has roughly 670,000 distinct CDR3 sequences; around 20% are singletons. Study outcomes and limitations: Blood from ankylosing spondylitis patients appeared to carry a characteristic roughly 8-variant TCR beta motif.

This chain uses TRBV7-9 with TRBJ2-4; D possibly corresponds to TRBD2 (5 bases). Sequenced input: blood, either unsorted or a sorted T cell fraction (not recorded which). The origin of this receptor is a male donor with ankylosing spondylitis. The CDR3 spells CASSSKDGENIQYF. The CDR3 DNA is TGTGCCAGCAGCTCCAAAGACGGGGAAAACATTCAGTACTTC.